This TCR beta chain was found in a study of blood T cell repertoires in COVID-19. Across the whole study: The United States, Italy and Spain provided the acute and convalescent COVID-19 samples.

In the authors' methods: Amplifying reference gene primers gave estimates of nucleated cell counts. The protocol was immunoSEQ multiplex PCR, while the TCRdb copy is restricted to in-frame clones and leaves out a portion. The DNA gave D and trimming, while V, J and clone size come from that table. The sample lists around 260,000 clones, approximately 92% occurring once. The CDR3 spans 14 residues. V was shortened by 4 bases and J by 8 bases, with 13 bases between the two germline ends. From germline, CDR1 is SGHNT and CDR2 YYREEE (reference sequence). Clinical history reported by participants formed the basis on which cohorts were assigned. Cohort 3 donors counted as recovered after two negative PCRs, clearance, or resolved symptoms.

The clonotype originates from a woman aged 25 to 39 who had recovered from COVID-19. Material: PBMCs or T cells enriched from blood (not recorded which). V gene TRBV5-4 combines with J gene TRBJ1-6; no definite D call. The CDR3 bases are TGTGCCAGCAGCCGGGCGGGGAGGGATTCACCCCTCCACTTT. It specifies CASSRAGRDSPLHF.